These T cell receptor beta chains were read from a single sample in a study of blood T cell repertoires in COVID-19. The method was immunoSEQ multiplex PCR; TCRdb's version includes in-frame clones alone and lacks a portion of them. The profile shows about 210,000 clones, roughly 87% of them singletons. Sequenced material: PBMCs or T cells enriched from blood (not recorded which). These receptors were collected from a man between 18 and 35 years old with acute COVID-19. CDR3s include the opening cysteine and the closing phenylalanine or tryptophan. A D gene is named only where the DNA matches it firmly. Size is stated for part of the rows, as once, few or many counts, or as a class when the clone is expanded.

size	J	V	length	D	DNA	CDR3
-	TRBJ1-2	TRBV27	14	-	TGTGCCAGCAGTTTATCTTCCGGGGGCTATGGCTACACCTTC	CASSLSSGGYGYTF
-	TRBJ2-2	TRBV9	14	-	TGTGCCAGCAGCGTAGAGGCAGGCCGCGGGGAGCTGTTTTTT	CASSVEAGRGELFF
-	TRBJ1-6	TRBV6-5	15	-	TGTGCCAGCAGTTACTCCAGGGCAGTTCATTCACCCCTCCACTTT	CASSYSRAVHSPLHF
few	TRBJ2-2	TRBV7-8	15	TRBD2	TGTGCCAGCAGCTTTACTAGCGATCACACCGGGGAGCTGTTTTTT	CASSFTSDHTGELFF
-	TRBJ1-1	TRBV15	13	-	TGTGCCACCAGCAGAGTAAGGGGAACTGAAGCTTTCTTT	CATSRVRGTEAFF
-	TRBJ2-3	TRBV18	13	-	TGTGCCAGCTCACCACCTTACACAGATACGCAGTATTTT	CASSPPYTDTQYF
-	TRBJ2-4	TRBV7-9	14	TRBD1	TGTGCCAGCAGCCCGGACAGGGGGGTAAACATTCAGTACTTC	CASSPDRGVNIQYF
-	TRBJ2-3	TRBV7-9	18	-	TGTGCCAGCAGCTCCTTCTATGCCCAGACAGGAATTACAGATACGCAGTATTTT	CASSSFYAQTGITDTQYF
-	TRBJ1-2	TRBV5-1	14	-	TGCGCCAGCAGCTTGGCCGAGGAGGTTTATGGCTACACCTTC	CASSLAEEVYGYTF
-	TRBJ1-1	TRBV28	13	TRBD1	TGTGCCAGCCTCACGCAGGGGGCAACTGAAGCTTTCTTT	CASLTQGATEAFF
-	TRBJ2-7	TRBV7-3	16	-	TGTGCCAGCAGCTTATTCTCTGGGCAGCACTCCTACGAGCAGTACTTC	CASSLFSGQHSYEQYF
-	TRBJ1-2	TRBV28	13	-	TGTGCCAGCAGCCGCCGATTCCAGGATGGCTACACCTTC	CASSRRFQDGYTF
-	TRBJ1-1	TRBV27	15	-	TGTGCCAGCAGACCGACCACAGGGCCGAATGATGAAGCTTTCTTT	CASRPTTGPNDEAFF
-	TRBJ1-1	TRBV10-3	17	TRBD1	TGTGCCATCACTCGGGACAGGGGGCCTCGGTTGAACACTGAAGCTTTCTTT	CAITRDRGPRLNTEAFF
-	TRBJ2-1	TRBV4-1	14	-	TGCGCCAGCAGCCAAGATAGCAGCCCGCCCGAGCAGTTCTTC	CASSQDSSPPEQFF
-	TRBJ2-5	TRBV2	14	TRBD2	TGTGCCAGCATTCCGACTAGCGGGAGGTCTAGCTGGTACTTC	CASIPTSGRSSWYF
once	TRBJ1-4	TRBV28	11	-	TGTGCCAGCAGGGGAGGTGAAAAACTGTTTTTT	CASRGGEKLFF
-	TRBJ2-7	TRBV3-1/TRBV3-2	16	TRBD2	TGTGCCAGCAGCCAAGTTGGGAGCGGGAGCCCCTACGAGCAGTACTTC	CASSQVGSGSPYEQYF
-	TRBJ2-5	TRBV7-7	13	-	TGTGCTAGCAGCCGGGGGACAGCAGAGACCCAGTACTTC	CASSRGTAETQYF
-	TRBJ2-7	TRBV29-1	13	TRBD2	TGCAGCGTCTTTAGCGGGAGAGGCTACGAGCAGTACTTC	CSVFSGRGYEQYF
once	TRBJ2-6	TRBV6-2/TRBV6-3	18	TRBD2	TGTGCCAGCAGCAACCTAGCGGGAGGAGGTTCTGGGGCCAACGTCCTGACTTTC	CASSNLAGGGSGANVLTF
-	TRBJ1-2	TRBV5-1	14	TRBD1	TGCGCCAGCAGCATTCAGGGGGGAGGCGATGGCTACACCTTC	CASSIQGGGDGYTF
few	TRBJ2-7	TRBV6-2/TRBV6-3	13	-	TGTGCCAGCAGTTACGGAGGATACTACGAGCAGTACTTC	CASSYGGYYEQYF
-	TRBJ2-1	TRBV7-2	15	TRBD2	TGTGCCAGCACCTGGACTAGCGGGTCGGCCAATGAGCAGTTCTTC	CASTWTSGSANEQFF
-	TRBJ2-3	TRBV11-2	15	-	TGTGCCAGCAGCCCTTGGGCCCGTAACACAGATACGCAGTATTTT	CASSPWARNTDTQYF
-	TRBJ2-1	TRBV9	14	TRBD1	TGTGCCAGCAGCGTACAGGGGGCGGGAAATGAGCAGTTCTTC	CASSVQGAGNEQFF
many	TRBJ2-1	TRBV28	17	TRBD2	TGTGCCAGCAGGAAACTCCTGAGCGGGAGTACCCACAATGAGCAGTTCTTC	CASRKLLSGSTHNEQFF
-	TRBJ2-1	TRBV25-1	17	TRBD1	TGTGCCAGCAGTGACCCCCGGACAGGGACCGTGAGCGATGAGCAGTTCTTC	CASSDPRTGTVSDEQFF
-	TRBJ2-2	TRBV12-5	15	-	TGTGCTAGTGGTTCAGACAGTACGAACACCGGGGAGCTGTTTTTT	CASGSDSTNTGELFF
-	TRBJ2-7	TRBV10-2	13	-	TGCGCCAGCACAGGACAGAGCTCCTACGAGCAGTACTTC	CASTGQSSYEQYF
-	TRBJ1-1	TRBV12-3/TRBV12-4	13	-	TGTGCCAGCAGCCGGGGGGAGAACACTGAAGCTTTCTTT	CASSRGENTEAFF
-	TRBJ1-6	TRBV7-9	15	-	TGTGCCAGCACGTACTTAGGGGGTGGGAATTCACCCCTCCACTTT	CASTYLGGGNSPLHF
-	TRBJ2-7	TRBV13	14	-	TGTGCCAGCAGCCCCAGACAGGTCCCCTACGAGCAGTACTTC	CASSPRQVPYEQYF
-	TRBJ2-7	TRBV9	15	-	TGTGCCAGCAGCGTAGAACCTAGCCCGGCCTACGAGCAGTACTTC	CASSVEPSPAYEQYF
-	TRBJ2-5	TRBV6-5	15	TRBD2	TGTGCCAGCAGTTACTCGGCTAGCGGGAGTATCACCCAGTACTTC	CASSYSASGSITQYF
-	TRBJ1-1	TRBV7-9	17	-	TGTGCCAGCAGCTTAAGCCCGGGGGGCTTGGAGAACACTGAAGCTTTCTTT	CASSLSPGGLENTEAFF
-	TRBJ2-1	TRBV28	14	-	TGTGCCAGCCTAATGTTAGGGGGTGGTAATGAGCAGTTCTTC	CASLMLGGGNEQFF
-	TRBJ2-2	TRBV28	15	TRBD2	TGTGCCAGCAGTCCCGGGACTAGCGTGACCGGGGAGCTGTTTTTT	CASSPGTSVTGELFF
-	TRBJ2-3	TRBV10-2	15	TRBD2	TGCGCCAGCAGGACTAGCGGGACTTACACAGATACGCAGTATTTT	CASRTSGTYTDTQYF
-	TRBJ2-7	TRBV6-1	15	TRBD2	TGTGCCAGCAGTGAATCAGTAGCGGGAGGGGACGAGCAGTACTTC	CASSESVAGGDEQYF
once	TRBJ1-3	TRBV28	14	-	TGTGCCAGCGGCAGCCTACAGGCTGGAAACACCATATATTTT	CASGSLQAGNTIYF
-	TRBJ2-7	TRBV19	14	TRBD1	TGTGCCAGTAGTAAGACAGGGGGCTCCTACGAGCAGTACTTC	CASSKTGGSYEQYF
-	TRBJ1-1	TRBV30	14	TRBD1	TGTGCCTGGAGTGTTGGACAGGCGAACACTGAAGCTTTCTTT	CAWSVGQANTEAFF
-	TRBJ2-5	TRBV30	13	TRBD1	TGTGCCTGGATAACAGGGGGCGTTGAGACCCAGTACTTC	CAWITGGVETQYF
-	TRBJ1-1	TRBV28	13	TRBD1	TGTGCCAGCTACCACAGGGGGCTGACTGAAGCTTTCTTT	CASYHRGLTEAFF
-	TRBJ2-7	TRBV5-1	12	-	TGCGCCAGCAGCACACAGGGTAACGAGCAGTACTTC	CASSTQGNEQYF
-	TRBJ2-7	TRBV28	12	TRBD1	TGTGCCACCGGGACAGGGTCCTACGAGCAGTACTTC	CATGTGSYEQYF
-	TRBJ1-1	TRBV3-1/TRBV3-2	16	TRBD1	TGTGCCAGCAGCCTGACCCCCGGACAGGGGAACACTGAAGCTTTCTTT	CASSLTPGQGNTEAFF
-	TRBJ2-7	TRBV30	11	TRBD1	TGTGCCTGGACACAGGGGGGCGAGCAGTACTTC	CAWTQGGEQYF
-	TRBJ2-7	TRBV4-1	13	TRBD1	TGCGCCAGCAGCGGGGCAGGGGGCTACGAGCAGTACTTC	CASSGAGGYEQYF
-	TRBJ1-1	TRBV5-1	15	-	TGCGCCAGCAGCTTGGAGGGGAAGGGGCAGGGTGAAGCTTTCTTT	CASSLEGKGQGEAFF